The present TCR beta chain was sequenced within a study of blood T cell repertoires in COVID-19. Study details: Samples came from the United States, Italy and Spain, spanning acute and convalescent COVID-19.

The authors' processing: Nucleated cell number was recorded as an estimate derived from reference gene primer amplification. Profiled with immunoSEQ multiplex PCR; TCRdb holds only in-frame clones, not every one. V and J calls plus clone size are reproduced from that table; the DNA served to infer D and trimming. This table has around 65,000 clones, 70% to 85% appearing once. This clonotype originated in a man in his 60s with acute or convalescent COVID-19. Material: peripheral blood.

The DNA for the CDR3 is TGTGCCAGCTCAGATTCCGGGGGACAGGGCCGGATTCAGTACTTC. Its protein is CASSDSGGQGRIQYF. The chain joins TRBV18 to TRBJ2-4; 9 nucleotides line up with TRBD1. Looked up from germline, CDR1 is KGHSH and CDR2 is LQKENI. The trim removed 5 bases at V and 10 bases at J, leaving 12 bases unmatched. This CDR3 has 15 residues.